A selection of T cell receptor beta chains follows, all from one sample in a study of cytomegalovirus exposure and HLA in healthy donors. Sequencing used immunoSEQ multiplex PCR; TCRdb keeps in-frame clones, though not all of them. This table has some 200,000 clones, roughly three quarters appearing once. Material: PBMCs. The receptors derive from a man aged 50 to 59 in good health and CMV-seronegative. The CDR3 runs from the conserved cysteine through the conserved F or W. D genes are given only for firm matches. For some rows the clone size is stated as once, few or many, or as a class when expanded; others skip it.

d_gene | abundance | j_gene | v_gene | CDR3aa | CDR3nt
NA | NA | TRBJ2-4 | TRBV2 | CAGWGGNSQYF | TGTGCCGGCTGGGGAGGCAACAGTCAGTACTTC
TRBD2 | few | TRBJ2-5 | TRBV28 | CASSLYSGIKETQYF | TGTGCCAGCAGTTTGTATAGCGGGATTAAGGAGACCCAGTACTTC
TRBD2 | NA | TRBJ2-7 | TRBV5-1 | CASSYLLGGSTYEQYF | TGCGCCAGCAGCTATTTACTCGGGGGGAGCACCTACGAGCAGTACTTC
NA | NA | TRBJ2-3 | TRBV5-1 | CASSPLAATTDTQYF | TGCGCCAGCAGCCCCTTAGCAGCCACCACAGATACGCAGTATTTT
NA | once | TRBJ1-3 | TRBV5-1 | CASGESSGNTIYF | TGCGCCAGCGGGGAGAGCTCTGGAAACACCATATATTTT
TRBD1 | few | TRBJ1-3 | TRBV6-1 | CASSAGQGIGSGNTIYF | TGTGCCAGCAGTGCGGGACAGGGGATCGGCTCTGGAAACACCATATATTTT
TRBD2 | NA | TRBJ2-1 | TRBV15 | CATRGPGSLGLANYNEQFF | TGTGCCACCAGGGGACCTGGGTCATTGGGACTAGCGAACTACAATGAGCAGTTCTTC
NA | NA | TRBJ2-2 | TRBV13 | CASSLGASNTGELFF | TGTGCCAGCAGCTTAGGGGCTAGCAACACCGGGGAGCTGTTTTTT
NA | NA | TRBJ1-1 | TRBV29-1 | CSVLDTEAFF | TGCAGCGTCCTCGACACTGAAGCTTTCTTT
NA | NA | TRBJ1-2 | TRBV28 | CASSLRGGYTF | TGTGCCAGCAGTTTAAGGGGTGGCTACACCTTC
TRBD2 | NA | TRBJ2-2 | TRBV28 | CASSLGVLAGGHTGELFF | TGTGCCAGCAGTTTAGGCGTTCTAGCGGGAGGCCACACCGGGGAGCTGTTTTTT
TRBD2 | NA | TRBJ2-7 | TRBV27 | CASSSLNIAGGPYEQYF | TGTGCCAGCAGTTCGTTAAATATAGCGGGAGGGCCCTACGAGCAGTACTTC
TRBD2 | NA | TRBJ2-7 | TRBV30 | CAWSETSGRSYEQYF | TGTGCCTGGAGTGAAACTAGCGGGAGAAGTTACGAGCAGTACTTC
NA | NA | TRBJ2-3 | TRBV5-6 | CASSRGVAGAQGTQYF | TGTGCCAGCAGCCGTGGGGTGGCCGGAGCCCAGGGTACGCAGTATTTT
TRBD1 | NA | TRBJ2-5 | TRBV29-1 | CSLGTGAETQYF | TGCAGCCTAGGGACAGGCGCTGAGACCCAGTACTTC
TRBD2 | NA | TRBJ2-7 | TRBV7-3 | CASSLTLAGGVAEQYF | TGTGCCAGCAGCTTAACCCTAGCGGGAGGGGTGGCCGAGCAGTACTTC
TRBD2 | NA | TRBJ2-7 | TRBV27 | CASSLLPGLAAYEQYF | TGTGCCAGCAGTTTGCTCCCGGGACTAGCGGCTTACGAGCAGTACTTC
NA | NA | TRBJ1-3 | TRBV4-1 | CASSRATAGAGNTIYF | TGCGCCAGCAGCCGAGCAACCGCAGGGGCTGGAAACACCATATATTTT